This entry concerns a single T cell receptor (beta chain). This specimen comes from a study of shared clonotypes between healthy human individuals. Study at large: The cohort comprised a couple of women and a few men. Their ages spanned 18 to 49 years.

Per the germline V gene, CDR1 is MNHNY and CDR2 is SVGAGI (reference sequence). The CDR3 extends over 12 amino acids. The V and J ends lost 5 bases and 8 bases respectively, with 10 bases between them. Using immunoSEQ multiplex PCR, the repertoire was profiled, and TCRdb retains in-frame clones only, with some absent. The sample includes about 1.5 million clones, 96% of them seen just once. The sequence derives from a man younger than 40 in good health. The specimen sequenced was naive CD4+ T cells sorted from blood. Subset defined: CD45RA+ positively selected. V and J are TRBV6-6 and TRBJ1-5, with D possibly TRBD1 on 6 matching bases. The CDR3 region has the DNA TGTGCCAGCAGTGGGGGCGGGGAGCCCCAGCATTTT. Its translation is CASSGGGEPQHF.